This T cell receptor beta chain was observed in a study of OX40 agonist ivuxolimab in advanced cancers. About this clone itself: Antigen unknown.

Study conclusions and caveats: By week 6 at 0.1 to 3.0 mg/kg, blood CD4+ and CD8+ T cells had expanded clonally.

The protocol was immunoSEQ multiplex PCR, while the TCRdb copy is restricted to in-frame clones and leaves out a portion. The data hold about 50,000 clones, with 88% observed a single time. The receptor was isolated from an adult with an advanced solid tumor such as melanoma, head and neck, liver or kidney cancer. Sequenced here: CD4+ or CD8+ T cells sorted from blood, sampled in a trial of the OX40 agonist ivuxolimab.

CDR3 loop: CASSYTQMGGGYTF. The CDR3 coding sequence is TGTGCCAGCAGTTACACCCAGATGGGGGGTGGCTACACCTTC. The chain is built from TRBV6-6 and TRBJ1-2; TRBD1 is a possible D gene (5 bases). Trimming cost V 2 bases and J 7 bases, with 14 bases left between them. This CDR3 is built from 14 residues. CDR1 is MNHNY and CDR2 is SVGAGI in the germline V gene (reference sequence).